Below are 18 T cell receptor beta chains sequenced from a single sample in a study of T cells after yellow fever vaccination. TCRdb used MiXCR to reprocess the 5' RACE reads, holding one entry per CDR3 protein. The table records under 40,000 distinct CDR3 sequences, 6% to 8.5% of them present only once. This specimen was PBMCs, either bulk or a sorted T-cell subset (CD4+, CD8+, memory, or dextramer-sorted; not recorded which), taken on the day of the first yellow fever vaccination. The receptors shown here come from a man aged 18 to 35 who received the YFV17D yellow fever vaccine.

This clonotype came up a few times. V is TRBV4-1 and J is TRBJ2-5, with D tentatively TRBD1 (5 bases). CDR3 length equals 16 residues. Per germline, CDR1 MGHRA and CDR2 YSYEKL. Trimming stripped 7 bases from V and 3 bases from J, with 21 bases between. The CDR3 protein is CASKPLWGRVEETQYF. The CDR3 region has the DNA TGCGCCAGCAAACCTCTCTGGGGCAGGGTAGAAGAGACCCAGTACTTC.

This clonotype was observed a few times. The CDR3 nucleotides are TGTGCAAGTCGCTTAGGGATGGGTGAGCAGTTCTTC. It codes for CASRLGMGEQFF. The gene calls are TRBV12-2 and TRBJ2-1. TRBV12-2 is given as a pseudogene. The CDR3 totals 12 residues.

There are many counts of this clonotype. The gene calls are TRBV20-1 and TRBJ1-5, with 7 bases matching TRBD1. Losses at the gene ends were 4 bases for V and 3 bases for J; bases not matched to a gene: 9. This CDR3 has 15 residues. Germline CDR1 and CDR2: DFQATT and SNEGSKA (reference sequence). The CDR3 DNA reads TGCAGTGCTACGCAGGGGGTGGTTTCCAATCAGCCCCAGCATTTT. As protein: CSATQGVVSNQPQHF.

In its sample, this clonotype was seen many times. The CDR3 sequence: CASSQSRPSGNTIYF. The CDR3 region has the DNA TGTGCCAGCAGCCAATCCAGGCCCTCTGGAAACACCATATATTTT. This chain links TRBV16 with TRBJ1-3; no reliable D call. V lost 0 bases to trimming and J lost 0 bases, with 6 bases between them. From germline, CDR1 is KGHSY and CDR2 FQNENV. The CDR3 contains 15 residues.

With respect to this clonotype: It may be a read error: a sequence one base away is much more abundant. This CDR3 is CAGSQSGSNEKLFF. The CDR3 DNA is TGTGCCGGCAGCCAATCAGGCTCCAATGAAAAACTGTTTTTT. The V gene is TRBV3-1, the J gene TRBJ1-4; no clear D gene. The germline gives CDR1 LGHDT, CDR2 YNNKEL (reference sequence). There are 14 residues in the CDR3.

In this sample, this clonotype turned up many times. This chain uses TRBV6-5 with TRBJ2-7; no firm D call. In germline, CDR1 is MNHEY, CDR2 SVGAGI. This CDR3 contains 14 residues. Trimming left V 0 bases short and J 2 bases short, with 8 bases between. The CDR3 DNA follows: TGTGCCAGCAGTTACTCGGGCCCTCCCTACGAGCAGTACTTC. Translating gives CASSYSGPPYEQYF.

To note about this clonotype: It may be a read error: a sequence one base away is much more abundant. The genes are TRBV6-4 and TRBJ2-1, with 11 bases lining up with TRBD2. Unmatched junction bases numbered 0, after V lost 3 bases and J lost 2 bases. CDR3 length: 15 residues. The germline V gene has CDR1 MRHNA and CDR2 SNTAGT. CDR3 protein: CASSDSGGAYNEQFF. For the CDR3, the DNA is TGTGCCAGCAGTGATAGCGGGGGGGCCTACAATGAGCAGTTCTTC.

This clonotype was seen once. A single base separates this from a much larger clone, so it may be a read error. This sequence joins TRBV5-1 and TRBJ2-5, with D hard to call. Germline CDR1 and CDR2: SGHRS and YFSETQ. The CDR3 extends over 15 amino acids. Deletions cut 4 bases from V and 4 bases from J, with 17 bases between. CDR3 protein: CASSRTMVEVETQYF. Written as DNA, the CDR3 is TGCGCCAGCAGCCGAACCATGGTAGAGGTAGAGACCCAGTACTTC.

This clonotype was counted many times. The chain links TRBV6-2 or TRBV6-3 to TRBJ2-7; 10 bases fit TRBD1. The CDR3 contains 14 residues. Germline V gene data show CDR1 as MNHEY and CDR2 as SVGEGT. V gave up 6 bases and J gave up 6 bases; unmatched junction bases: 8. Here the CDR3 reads CASSTRQGAIEQYV. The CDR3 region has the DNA TGTGCCAGCAGCACACGACAGGGGGCCATCGAGCAGTACGTC.

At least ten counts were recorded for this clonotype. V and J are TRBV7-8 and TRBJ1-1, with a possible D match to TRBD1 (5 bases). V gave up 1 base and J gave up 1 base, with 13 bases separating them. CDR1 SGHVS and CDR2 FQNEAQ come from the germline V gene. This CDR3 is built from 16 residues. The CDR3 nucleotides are TGTGCCAGCAGCTTAGGGTCTTTTCAGGGGAACACTGAAGCTTTCTTT. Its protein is CASSLGSFQGNTEAFF.

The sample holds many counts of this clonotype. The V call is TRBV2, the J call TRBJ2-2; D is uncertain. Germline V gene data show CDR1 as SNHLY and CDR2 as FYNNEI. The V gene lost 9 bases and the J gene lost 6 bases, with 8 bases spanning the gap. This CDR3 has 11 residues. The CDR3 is CASYFSGELFF. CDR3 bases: TGTGCCAGTTACTTCTCCGGGGAGCTGTTTTTT.

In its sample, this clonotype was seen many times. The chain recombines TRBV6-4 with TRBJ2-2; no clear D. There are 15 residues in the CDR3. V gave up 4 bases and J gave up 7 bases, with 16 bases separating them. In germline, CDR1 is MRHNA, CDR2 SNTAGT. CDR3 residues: CASSVRVGSGGELFF. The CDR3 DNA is TGTGCCAGCAGTGTAAGAGTTGGATCTGGCGGGGAGCTGTTTTTT.

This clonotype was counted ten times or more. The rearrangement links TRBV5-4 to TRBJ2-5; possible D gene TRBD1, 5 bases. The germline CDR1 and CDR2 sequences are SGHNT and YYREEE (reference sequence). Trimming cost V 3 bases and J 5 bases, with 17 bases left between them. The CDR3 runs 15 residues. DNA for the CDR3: TGTGCCAGCAGCTCTCCTATGAAGGGGTCGGAGACCCAGTACTTC. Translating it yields CASSSPMKGSETQYF.

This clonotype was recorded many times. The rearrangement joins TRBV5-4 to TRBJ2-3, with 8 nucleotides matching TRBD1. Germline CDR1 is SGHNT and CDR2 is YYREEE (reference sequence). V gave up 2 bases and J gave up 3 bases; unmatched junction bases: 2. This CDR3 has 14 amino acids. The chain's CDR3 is CASSFDRGTDTQYF. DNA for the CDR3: TGTGCCAGCAGCTTCGACAGGGGAACAGATACGCAGTATTTT.

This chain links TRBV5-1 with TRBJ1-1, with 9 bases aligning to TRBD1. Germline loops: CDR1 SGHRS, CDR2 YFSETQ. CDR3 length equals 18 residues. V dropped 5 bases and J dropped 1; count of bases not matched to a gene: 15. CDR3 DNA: TGCGCCAGCAGTCTCCGAGAAACAGGGGGCCGCTCGAACACTGAAGCTTTCTTT. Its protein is CASSLRETGGRSNTEAFF.

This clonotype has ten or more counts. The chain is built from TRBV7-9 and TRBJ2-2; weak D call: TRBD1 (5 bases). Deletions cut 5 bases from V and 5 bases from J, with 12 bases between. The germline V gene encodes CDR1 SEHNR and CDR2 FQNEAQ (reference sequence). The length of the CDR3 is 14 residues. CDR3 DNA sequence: TGTGCCAGCAGCCCGCTGACAGTTACCGGGGAGCTGTTTTTT. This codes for CASSPLTVTGELFF.

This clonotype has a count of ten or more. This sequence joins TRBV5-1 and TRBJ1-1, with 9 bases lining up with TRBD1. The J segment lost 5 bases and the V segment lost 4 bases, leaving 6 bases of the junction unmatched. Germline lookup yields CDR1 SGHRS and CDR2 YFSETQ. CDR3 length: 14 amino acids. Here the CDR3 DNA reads TGCGCCAGCAGCCCACAGGGGGCGCAAACTGAAGCTTTCTTT. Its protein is CASSPQGAQTEAFF.

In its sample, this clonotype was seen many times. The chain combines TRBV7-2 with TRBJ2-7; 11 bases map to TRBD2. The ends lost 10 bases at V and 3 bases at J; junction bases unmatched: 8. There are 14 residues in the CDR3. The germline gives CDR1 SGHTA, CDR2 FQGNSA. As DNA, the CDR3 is TGTGCCACCAAACCCGGGACTAGCGGCTACGAGCAGTACTTC. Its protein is CATKPGTSGYEQYF.